The entry below gives a single T cell receptor (beta chain) sequence along with its context. Its cognate antigen is unknown. The record originates from a study of early T cells in non-severe SARS-CoV-2 infection. The overall study: Investigators sequenced bulk RNA drawn from unsorted whole blood, and chains remained unpaired.

With 3 bases clipped from V and 5 bases from J, the junction kept 2 bases outside the gene matches. Looked up from germline, CDR1 is SGHNT and CDR2 is YYREEE (reference sequence). The CDR3 has 16 amino acids. Unique molecular identifiers were affixed to single, distinct cDNA molecules. TCRdb re-called the 5' RACE reads with MiXCR, one entry per CDR3 protein. The sample lists under 65,000 distinct CDR3 sequences, about 13% occurring once. General study findings and limits: Clonotype matching in VDJdb favored anti-spike CD8 responses and did not capture private and CD4 specificities.

The chain combines TRBV5-4 with TRBJ2-2; 15 positions match TRBD2. The sequence was obtained from an adult who was a healthcare worker with PCR-confirmed SARS-CoV-2 infection or an uninfected control (not recorded which). Sequencing used whole blood, obtained at baseline. CDR3 bases: TGTGCCAGCAGCTGGGGACTAGCGGGAGGAACCGGGGAGCTGTTTTTT. This encodes CASSWGLAGGTGELFF.